The 23 T cell receptor beta chains below come from one sample, sequenced in a study of cytomegalovirus exposure and HLA in healthy donors. The PCR used 60 Vbeta and 13 Jbeta primers. Data came from immunoSEQ multiplex PCR; TCRdb stores just in-frame clones and leaves some out. The top ten clones hold more than 0.8% of a sample with a few hundred thousand clones, roughly 91% of them seen once. Sequencing input: PBMCs. The receptors derive from a woman between 18 and 29 years old in good health and CMV-seronegative.

The chain employs TRBV9 and TRBJ1-1; 8 positions match TRBD1. The J segment lost 8 bases and the V segment lost 0 bases, leaving 15 bases of the junction unmatched. The CDR3 loop spans 17 amino acids. From germline, CDR1 is SGDLS and CDR2 YYNGEE. CDR3 in amino acids: CASSVAPGGLLVLEAFF. The CDR3, as DNA: TGTGCCAGCAGCGTAGCACCAGGGGGCTTACTGGTCTTAGAAGCTTTCTTT. Filled out from reference TRBV9 and TRBJ1-1, the complete variable domain reads DSGVTQTPKHLITATGQRVTLRCSPRSGDLSVYWYQQSLDQGLQFLIQYYNGEERAKGNILERFSAQQFPDLHSELNLSSLELGDSALYFCASSVAPGGLLVLEAFFGQGTRLTVV.

This chain joins TRBV5-8 and TRBJ1-5; no clear D. Germline CDR1 SGHTS, CDR2 YDEGEE. The ends were cut back, 6 bases at V and 2 bases at J, with 6 bases in the middle. The CDR3 has 12 residues. The CDR3 nucleotides are TGTGCCAGCATGAGAGGCAATCAGCCCCAGCATTTT. Amino acids: CASMRGNQPQHF.

This clone was counted a single time. V gene TRBV6-1 combines with J gene TRBJ1-2; no clear D gene. There are 9 residues in the CDR3. The ends were cut back, 11 bases at V and 8 bases at J, with 9 bases in the middle. Germline CDR1 and CDR2: MNHNS and SASEGT. CDR3 protein: CARPEGYTF. The CDR3 coding sequence is TGTGCCCGCCCAGAAGGCTACACCTTC.

The chain couples TRBV19 to TRBJ1-4, with 7 bases aligning to TRBD1. The CDR3 extends over 17 amino acids. Germline assignment: CDR1 LNHDA and CDR2 SQIVND (reference sequence). V lost 3 bases, J lost 8 bases, and 15 bases stayed unmatched. The CDR3 bases are TGTGCCAGTAGTATTCGGTTCGGGCAGGGGGTTAGAGAAAAACTGTTTTTT. This sequence encodes CASSIRFGQGVREKLFF. Complete variable domain (other parts from reference TRBV19 and TRBJ1-4): DGGITQSPKYLFRKEGQNVTLSCEQNLNHDAMYWYRQDPGQGLRLIYYSQIVNDFQKGDIAEGYSVSREKKESFPLTVTSAQKNPTAFYLCASSIRFGQGVREKLFFGSGTQLSVL.

This sequence joins TRBV5-1 and TRBJ1-1, with a weak D call TRBD1 (6 bases). Trimming stripped 4 bases from V and 1 base from J, with 23 bases between. Per germline, CDR1 SGHRS and CDR2 YFSETQ. This CDR3 is 18 amino acids long. The DNA of the CDR3 is TGCGCCAGCAGCAGGCTCGGACAGACGATGCTAACGAACACTGAAGCTTTCTTT. Protein sequence: CASSRLGQTMLTNTEAFF.

This clone was seen a handful of times. The rearrangement links TRBV7-2 to TRBJ1-2; 9 nucleotides match TRBD1. The CDR3 is 14 amino acids. CDR1 and CDR2 (germline): SGHTA, FQGNSA. Trimming took 4 bases from V and 5 from J; bases not matched to a gene: 5. The CDR3: CASSSGQGWYGYTF. Written as DNA, the CDR3 is TGTGCCAGCAGCTCTGGACAGGGGTGGTATGGCTACACCTTC. The full variable domain, in which reference TRBV7-2 and TRBJ1-2 provide the parts outside the CDR3, is GAGVSQSPSNKVTEKGKDVELRCDPISGHTALYWYRQSLGQGLEFLIYFQGNSAPDKSGLPSDRFSAERTGGSVSTLTIQRTQQEDSAVYLCASSSGQGWYGYTFGSGTRLTVV.

V gene TRBV2 combines with J gene TRBJ2-5; D might be TRBD1 (6 bases). The DNA end is more similar to TRBJ2-7, so the J call may be wrong. Germline CDR1 reads SNHLY; CDR2 reads FYNNEI. The CDR3 sequence is 13 residues long. The CDR3 spells CASRGTYLYEQYF. Here the CDR3 DNA reads TGTGCCAGCAGAGGGACATATCTCTACGAGCAGTACTTC.

This chain connects TRBV10-3 to TRBJ1-3; no clear D. The germline CDR1 and CDR2 sequences are ENHRY and SYGVKD. CDR3 length equals 15 residues. Trimming left V 2 bases short and J 0 bases short, with 8 bases between. The CDR3 region has the DNA TGTGCCATCAGTGAGCCAGGCCGCTCTGGAAACACCATATATTTT. As protein: CAISEPGRSGNTIYF.

V and J are TRBV6-5 and TRBJ2-1; 7 bases are shared with TRBD2. CDR1 and CDR2 from the germline V gene are MNHEY and SVGAGI. Losses at the gene ends were 7 bases for V and 6 bases for J; bases not matched to a gene: 9. The CDR3 is made up of 14 amino acids. Here the CDR3 reads CASTPRLAVNEQFF. Here the CDR3 DNA reads TGTGCCAGCACTCCGAGACTAGCCGTCAATGAGCAGTTCTTC.

This rearrangement joins TRBV6-6 to TRBJ1-1; 7 nucleotides line up with TRBD1. Germline CDR1 is MNHNY and CDR2 is SVGAGI (reference sequence). Trimming cost V 6 bases and J 5 bases; bases outside gene matches: 6. This CDR3 region has 13 residues. This CDR3 reads CASRYRGGTEAFF. The DNA of the CDR3 is TGTGCCAGCAGGTACAGGGGAGGGACTGAAGCTTTCTTT.

The sample holds one count of this clone. The chain joins TRBV2 to TRBJ1-2; TRBD1 aligns across 7 bases. This CDR3 comprises 11 residues. Per the germline V gene, CDR1 is SNHLY and CDR2 is FYNNEI. V lost 8 bases to trimming and J lost 8 bases; unmatched junction nucleotides: 5. CDR3 protein: CASGYRGGYTF. DNA of the CDR3: TGTGCCAGCGGGTACAGGGGCGGCTACACCTTC.

This clone came up once. This chain connects TRBV10-3 to TRBJ2-7; TRBD2 matches 12 bases. The CDR3 is 15 residues long. V shed 6 bases and J 2 bases; nucleotides not matched to a gene: 5. CDR1 and CDR2 from the germline V gene are ENHRY and SYGVKD. The CDR3 sequence is CAIRRLAGAAYEQYF. DNA for the CDR3: TGTGCCATCAGGAGACTAGCGGGAGCGGCCTACGAGCAGTACTTC.

The CDR3 bases are TGTGCCAGCAGAAGGGACAGGGCGAACACCGGGGAGCTGTTTTTT. It encodes CASRRDRANTGELFF. The chain uses TRBV6-4 and TRBJ2-2; 9 bases align to TRBD1. V shed 6 bases, J shed 0 bases, and the junction held 2 bases outside the gene matches. The germline gives CDR1 MRHNA, CDR2 SNTAGT. The CDR3 has 15 residues.

The genes are TRBV7-9 and TRBJ1-5, with no clear D. Germline values: CDR1 SEHNR, CDR2 FQNEAQ (reference sequence). The V end lost 2 bases, the J end lost 3 bases, and 8 bases lay between the germline ends. The CDR3 sequence is 14 residues long. The DNA for the CDR3 is TGTGCCAGCAGCTTACCGGGGTCCAATCAGCCCCAGCATTTT. Encoded protein: CASSLPGSNQPQHF.

V usage is TRBV7-9 and J usage is TRBJ1-4; TRBD1 is a possible D gene (6 bases). CDR3 size: 17 residues. V was trimmed by 5 bases and J by 6 bases, leaving 22 bases between them. Germline assignment: CDR1 SEHNR and CDR2 FQNEAQ (reference sequence). This CDR3 reads CASSKTGTSKGDEKLFF. As DNA, the CDR3 is TGTGCCAGCAGCAAAACCGGGACATCTAAGGGCGATGAAAAACTGTTTTTT. Using reference TRBV7-9 and TRBJ1-4 for the parts outside the CDR3, the full variable domain is DTGVSQNPRHKITKRGQNVTFRCDPISEHNRLYWYRQTLGQGPEFLTYFQNEAQLEKSRLLSDRFSAERPKGSFSTLEIQRTEQGDSAMYLCASSKTGTSKGDEKLFFGSGTQLSVL.

CDR3 region: CASSTSGRAGELFF. The CDR3 DNA reads as TGTGCCAGCAGCACTAGCGGGAGGGCCGGGGAGCTGTTTTTT. The V call is TRBV9, the J call TRBJ2-2; 13 bases fit TRBD2. V was pared by 4 bases and J by 6 bases, with 0 bases of the junction left unmatched. CDR3 length: 14 amino acids. Per germline, CDR1 SGDLS and CDR2 YYNGEE.

This rearrangement joins TRBV21-1 to TRBJ2-2; TRBD2 is the table's D call, not checked against the DNA. TRBV21-1 is recorded as a pseudogene. This CDR3 has 20 residues. CDR3 sequence: CASSKARVPRLAVNTGELFF. CDR3 DNA: TGTGCCAGCAGCAAAGCGCGGGTCCCCCGACTAGCGGTTAACACCGGGGAGCTGTTTTTT.

Of note for this clone: The junction and the germline gene differ at one end; a read error may be behind it. The rearrangement joins TRBV6-5 to TRBJ2-3; 12 nucleotides match TRBD2. Germline V gene data show CDR1 as MNHEY and CDR2 as SVGAGI. The CDR3 covers 16 residues. CDR3 nucleotides: TGTGCCAGCAGTTCTGGACTAGCGGGATCCACAGATATGCAGTATTTT. Its protein is CASSSGLAGSTDMQYF.

The chain has TRBV4-1 and TRBJ2-1; possible D gene TRBD2, 7 bases. V dropped 4 bases and J dropped 0 bases, with 13 bases sitting between them. Germline-derived CDR1 and CDR2 are MGHRA and YSYEKL. The CDR3 is made up of 16 amino acids. The chain's CDR3 is CASSPVGGLSYNEQFF. In DNA, the CDR3 is TGCGCCAGCAGCCCAGTCGGGGGGCTCTCCTACAATGAGCAGTTCTTC.

The chain employs TRBV6-1 and TRBJ2-1, with D tentatively TRBD2 (6 bases). This CDR3 has 17 amino acids. Between the trimmed V and J ends, which lost 1 base and 6 bases, there was a span of 19 bases. The germline gives CDR1 MNHNS, CDR2 SASEGT. The CDR3 spells CASSEGVGRGGVNEQFF. The CDR3 DNA is TGTGCCAGCAGTGAAGGTGTGGGGCGGGGCGGGGTCAATGAGCAGTTCTTC.

The genes are TRBV6-5 and TRBJ1-4; D is undetermined. The CDR3 runs 13 residues. Trimming left V 3 bases short and J 5 bases short, with 7 bases between. The V gene's germline CDR1 is MNHEY and CDR2 SVGAGI. The CDR3 sequence is CASSYGRNEKLFF. The CDR3 DNA reads TGTGCCAGCAGTTATGGCAGAAATGAAAAACTGTTTTTT.

This chain joins TRBV18 and TRBJ1-5; D possibly corresponds to TRBD1 (5 bases). Germline V gene data show CDR1 as KGHSH and CDR2 as LQKENI. CDR3 size: 13 residues. With 8 bases removed from V and 5 bases from J, the gap between germline ends came to 13 bases. CDR3 amino acids: CASGSGGDQPQHF. CDR3 in DNA: TGTGCCAGCGGGTCGGGGGGTGATCAGCCCCAGCATTTT.

The V and J genes are TRBV10-3 and TRBJ2-1; 10 positions agree with TRBD2. Germline values: CDR1 ENHRY, CDR2 SYGVKD. The J segment lost 7 bases and the V segment lost 8 bases, leaving 8 bases of the junction unmatched. The CDR3 has 14 residues. CDR3 DNA: TGTGCCATCCAAGCGGGAGGGCTAAAGAATGAGCAGTTCTTC. It encodes CAIQAGGLKNEQFF.